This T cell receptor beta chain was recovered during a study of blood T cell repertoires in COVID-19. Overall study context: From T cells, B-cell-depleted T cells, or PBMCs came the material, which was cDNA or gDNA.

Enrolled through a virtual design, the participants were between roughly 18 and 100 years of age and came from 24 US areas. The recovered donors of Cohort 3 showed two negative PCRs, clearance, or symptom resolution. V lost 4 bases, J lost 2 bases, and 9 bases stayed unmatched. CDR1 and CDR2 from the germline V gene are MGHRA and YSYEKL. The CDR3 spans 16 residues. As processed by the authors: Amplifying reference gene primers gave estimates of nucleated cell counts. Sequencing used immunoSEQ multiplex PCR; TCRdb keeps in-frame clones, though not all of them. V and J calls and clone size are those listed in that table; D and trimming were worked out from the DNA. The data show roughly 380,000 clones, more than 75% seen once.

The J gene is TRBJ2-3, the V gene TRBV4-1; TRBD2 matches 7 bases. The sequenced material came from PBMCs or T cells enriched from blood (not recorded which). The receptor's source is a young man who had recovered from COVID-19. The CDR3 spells CASSPRGAGLTDTQYF. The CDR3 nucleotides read TGCGCCAGCAGCCCTCGAGGAGCGGGGCTCACAGATACGCAGTATTTT.